The sequence of this T cell receptor (beta chain) was determined in a study of monozygotic twins with inflammatory bowel disease. About this clonotype: Its antigen is not identified.

CDR1 SQVTM and CDR2 ANQGSEA come from the germline V gene. The CDR3 is 11 residues long. Study observations and caveats: Among IBD patients, fewer clonotypes were shared with others than among healthy twins, especially with disease activity.

After re-calling the 5' RACE reads, TCRdb lists one entry per CDR3 protein, DNA absent. This sample's table has about 300,000 distinct CDR3 sequences. Source material: blood. V and J are TRBV29-1 and TRBJ2-7; the D call of TRBD1 rests on TCRdb alone, since no DNA is present to check it. This clonotype was obtained from a human donor with ulcerative colitis or Crohn's disease, or a healthy co-twin of an affected twin (not recorded which). The CDR3 sequence is CSVRGVYEQYF.